This T cell receptor (beta chain) was sequenced in a study of blood T cell repertoires in COVID-19. Data came from immunoSEQ multiplex PCR; TCRdb stores just in-frame clones and leaves some out. The table records 220,000 or so clones, 75% to 90% of them present only once. The sequence was obtained from a man aged 55 to 70 who had recovered from COVID-19. Sequenced sample: peripheral blood.

CDR3 sequence reads: CASSIGLRVTEAFF. CDR3 nucleotides: TGTGCCAGTAGTATAGGCCTCAGGGTTACTGAAGCTTTCTTT. The chain employs TRBV19 and TRBJ1-1; a possible D gene is TRBD1 (5 bases). The CDR3 loop spans 14 amino acids. V was clipped by 1 base and J by 5 bases, with 11 bases between them. Germline loops: CDR1 LNHDA, CDR2 SQIVND (reference sequence). The variable domain in full, completed from reference TRBV19 and TRBJ1-1, reads DGGITQSPKYLFRKEGQNVTLSCEQNLNHDAMYWYRQDPGQGLRLIYYSQIVNDFQKGDIAEGYSVSREKKESFPLTVTSAQKNPTAFYLCASSIGLRVTEAFFGQGTRLTVV.